Sequencing of this TCR beta chain was carried out in a study of T-cell reconstitution after alpha-beta-depleted transplantation in children. Overall study findings and caveats: Reports say that about two months after transplant, the alpha-beta T cells came out of several hundred graft clones that had expanded. Most T-cell counts and diversity one year after the transplant came from T cells that were newly produced. Some patients' high day-60 TCRbeta diversity was attributed to recipient cells surviving conditioning.

With V trimmed by 4 bases and J by 3 bases, 5 bases remained unmatched. The germline V gene encodes CDR1 SGHRS and CDR2 YFSETQ. CDR3 size: 15 residues. With respect to this clonotype: Its specificity is unknown.

TCRbeta library construction was performed incorporating unique molecular identifiers. In TCRdb, the PCR reads were re-called with MiXCR into one record per CDR3 protein. This sample has 200,000 to 300,000 distinct CDR3 sequences, with more than 20% found just once. The gene calls are TRBV5-1 and TRBJ2-7; the match to TRBD1 covers 12 bases. The specimen was PBMCs, collected before TCRalphabeta/CD19-depleted stem cell transplant. The clonotype originates from a girl aged 2 to 10 with Fanconi anemia, due to receive a stem cell transplant. The CDR3 protein is CASSRDRGLYYEQYF. The CDR3 coding sequence is TGCGCCAGCAGCAGGGACAGGGGGCTTTACTACGAGCAGTACTTC.